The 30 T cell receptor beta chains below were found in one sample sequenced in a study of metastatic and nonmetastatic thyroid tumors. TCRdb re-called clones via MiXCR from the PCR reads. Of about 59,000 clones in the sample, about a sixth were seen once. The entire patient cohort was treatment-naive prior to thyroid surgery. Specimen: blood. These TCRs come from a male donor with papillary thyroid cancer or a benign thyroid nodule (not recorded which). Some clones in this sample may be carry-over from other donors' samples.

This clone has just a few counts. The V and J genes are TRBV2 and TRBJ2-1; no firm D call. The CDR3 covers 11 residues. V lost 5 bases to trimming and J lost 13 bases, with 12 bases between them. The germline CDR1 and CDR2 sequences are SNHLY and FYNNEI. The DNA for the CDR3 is TGTGCCAGCAGTAGGCATTTTGATCAGTTCTTC. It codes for CASSRHFDQFF. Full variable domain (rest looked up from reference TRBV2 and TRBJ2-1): EPEVTQTPSHQVTQMGQEVILRCVPISNHLYFYWYRQILGQKVEFLVSFYNNEISEKSEIFDDQFSVERPDGSNFTLKIRSTKLEDSAMYFCASSRHFDQFFGPGTRLTVL.

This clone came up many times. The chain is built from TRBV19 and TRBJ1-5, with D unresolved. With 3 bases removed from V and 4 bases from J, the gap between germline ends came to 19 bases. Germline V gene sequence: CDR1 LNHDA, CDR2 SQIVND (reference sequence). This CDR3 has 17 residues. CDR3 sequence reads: CASSIGTDSLGNQPQHF. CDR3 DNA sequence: TGTGCCAGTAGTATCGGTACGGACTCCTTAGGGAATCAGCCCCAGCATTTT.

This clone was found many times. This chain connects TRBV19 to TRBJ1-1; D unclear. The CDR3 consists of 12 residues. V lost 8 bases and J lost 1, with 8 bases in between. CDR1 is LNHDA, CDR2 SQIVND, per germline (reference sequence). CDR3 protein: CASVTRNTEAFF. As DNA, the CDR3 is TGTGCCAGTGTGACACGGAACACTGAAGCTTTCTTT.

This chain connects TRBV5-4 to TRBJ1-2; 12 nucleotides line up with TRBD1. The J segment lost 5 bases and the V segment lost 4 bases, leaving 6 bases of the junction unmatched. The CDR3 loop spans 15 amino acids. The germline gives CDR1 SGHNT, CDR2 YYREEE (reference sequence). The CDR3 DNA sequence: TGTGCCAGCAGCCATGGGGACAGGGGGCAATATGGCTACACCTTC. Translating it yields CASSHGDRGQYGYTF.

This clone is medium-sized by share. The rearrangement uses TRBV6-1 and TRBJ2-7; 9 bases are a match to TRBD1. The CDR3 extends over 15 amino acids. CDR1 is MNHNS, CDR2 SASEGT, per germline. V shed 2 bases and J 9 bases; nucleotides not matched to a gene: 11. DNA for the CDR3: TGTGCCAGCAGTGAATCTATGGGGGGGACAGGGACGCAGTACGTC. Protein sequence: CASSESMGGTGTQYV.

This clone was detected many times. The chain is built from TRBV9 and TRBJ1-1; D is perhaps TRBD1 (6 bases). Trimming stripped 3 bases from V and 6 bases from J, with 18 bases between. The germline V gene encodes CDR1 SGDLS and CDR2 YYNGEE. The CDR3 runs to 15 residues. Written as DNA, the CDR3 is TGTGCCAGCAGCGCCGGGGGGCAGGCAAAATCTGAAGCTTTCTTT. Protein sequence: CASSAGGQAKSEAFF.

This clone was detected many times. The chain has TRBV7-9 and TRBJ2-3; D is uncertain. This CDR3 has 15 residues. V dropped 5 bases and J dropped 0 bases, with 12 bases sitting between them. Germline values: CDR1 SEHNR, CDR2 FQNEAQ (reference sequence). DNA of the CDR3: TGTGCCAGCAGCCCGACCATAACAAGCACAGATACGCAGTATTTT. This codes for CASSPTITSTDTQYF.

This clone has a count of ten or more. The CDR3 DNA sequence: TGCGCCAGCAGCCAAGTAGAGGTTAAGGCTGGCTACACCTTC. Its protein product is CASSQVEVKAGYTF. The chain combines TRBV4-3 with TRBJ1-2; D remains unclear. Trimming removed 1 base at V and 7 bases at J, with 13 bases between. The CDR3 is 14 residues long. From germline, CDR1 is LGHNA and CDR2 YSLEER.

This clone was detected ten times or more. The CDR3 region is CASRAGTTSNQPQHF. For the CDR3, the DNA is TGTGCCAGCAGAGCCGGGACAACAAGCAATCAGCCCCAGCATTTT. J is TRBJ1-5 and V is TRBV2; maybe TRBD1 (6 bases). Germline V lookup: CDR1 SNHLY, CDR2 FYNNEI. Trimming left V 6 bases short and J 1 base short, with 13 bases between. The CDR3 extends over 15 amino acids.

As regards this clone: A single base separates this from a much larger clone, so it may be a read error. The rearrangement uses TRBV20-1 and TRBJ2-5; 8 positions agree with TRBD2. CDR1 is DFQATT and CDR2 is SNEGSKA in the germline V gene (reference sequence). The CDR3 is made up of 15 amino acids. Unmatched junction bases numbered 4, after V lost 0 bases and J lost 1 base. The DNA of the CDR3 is TGCAGTGCTAGAGAAAATAGCGGGGCCCAAGAGACCCAGTACTTC. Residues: CSARENSGAQETQYF.

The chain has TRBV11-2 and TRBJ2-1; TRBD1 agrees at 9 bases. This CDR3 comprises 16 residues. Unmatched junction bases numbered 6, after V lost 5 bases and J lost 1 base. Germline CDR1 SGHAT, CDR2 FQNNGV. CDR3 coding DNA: TGTGCCAGCAGCGCCGGACAGGGGTGGTCCTACAATGAGCAGTTCTTC. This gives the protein CASSAGQGWSYNEQFF.

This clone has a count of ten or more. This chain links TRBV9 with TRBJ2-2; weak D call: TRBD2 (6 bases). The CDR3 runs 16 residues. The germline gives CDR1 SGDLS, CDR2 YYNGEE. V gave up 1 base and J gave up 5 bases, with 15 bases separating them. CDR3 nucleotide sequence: TGTGCCAGCAGCGTATCACCTACCGGGGGTACCGGGGAGCTGTTTTTT. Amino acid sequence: CASSVSPTGGTGELFF.

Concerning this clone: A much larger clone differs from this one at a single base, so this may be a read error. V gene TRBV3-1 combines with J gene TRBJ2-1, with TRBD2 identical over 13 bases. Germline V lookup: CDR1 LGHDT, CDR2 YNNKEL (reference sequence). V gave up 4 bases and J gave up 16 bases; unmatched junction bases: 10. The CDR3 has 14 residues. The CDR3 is CASSPGLAGVSLFF. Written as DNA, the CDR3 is TGTGCCAGCAGCCCCGGACTAGCGGGGGTGAGCCTCTTCTTC.

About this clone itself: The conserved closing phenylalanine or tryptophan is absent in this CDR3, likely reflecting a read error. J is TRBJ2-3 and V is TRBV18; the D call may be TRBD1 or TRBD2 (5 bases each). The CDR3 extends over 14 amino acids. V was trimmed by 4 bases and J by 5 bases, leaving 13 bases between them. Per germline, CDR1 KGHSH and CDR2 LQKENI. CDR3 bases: TGTGCCAGCTCACAGTGGGGGTCAATAGATACGCAGTATCTT. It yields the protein CASSQWGSIDTQYL.

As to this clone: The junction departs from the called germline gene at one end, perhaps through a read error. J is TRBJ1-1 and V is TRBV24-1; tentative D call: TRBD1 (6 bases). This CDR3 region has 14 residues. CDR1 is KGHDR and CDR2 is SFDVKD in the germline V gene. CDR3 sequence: CSTLQGVGDTEAFF. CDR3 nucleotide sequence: TGTTCCACCCTACAGGGAGTAGGTGACACTGAAGCTTTCTTT.

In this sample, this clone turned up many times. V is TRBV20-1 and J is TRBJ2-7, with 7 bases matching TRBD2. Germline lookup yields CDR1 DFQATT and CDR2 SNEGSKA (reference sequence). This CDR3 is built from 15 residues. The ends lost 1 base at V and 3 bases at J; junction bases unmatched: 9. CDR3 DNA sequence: TGCAGTGCTAGAGTCCATGACCTAGCGGTCTACGAGCAGTACTTC. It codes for CSARVHDLAVYEQYF.

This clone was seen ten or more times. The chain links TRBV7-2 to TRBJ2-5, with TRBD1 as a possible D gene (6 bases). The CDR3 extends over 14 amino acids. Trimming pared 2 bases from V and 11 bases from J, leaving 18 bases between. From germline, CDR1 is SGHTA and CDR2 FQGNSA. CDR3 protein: CASSLSRGQRGQYF. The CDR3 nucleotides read TGTGCCAGCAGCTTATCCAGGGGCCAGAGGGGGCAGTACTTC.

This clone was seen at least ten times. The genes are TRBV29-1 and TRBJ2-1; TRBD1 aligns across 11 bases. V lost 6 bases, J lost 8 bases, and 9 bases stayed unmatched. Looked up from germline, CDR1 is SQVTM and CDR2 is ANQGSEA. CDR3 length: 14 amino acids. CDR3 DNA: TGCAGCGTAACCGGGACAGGGGGTGCGGATGAGCAGTTCTTC. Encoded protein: CSVTGTGGADEQFF.

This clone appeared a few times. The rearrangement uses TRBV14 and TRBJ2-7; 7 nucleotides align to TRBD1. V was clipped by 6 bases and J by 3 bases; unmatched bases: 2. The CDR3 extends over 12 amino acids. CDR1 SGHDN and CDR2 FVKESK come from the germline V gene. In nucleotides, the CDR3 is TGTGCCAGCAGTCGGACAGGCTACGAGCAGTACTTC. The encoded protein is CASSRTGYEQYF.

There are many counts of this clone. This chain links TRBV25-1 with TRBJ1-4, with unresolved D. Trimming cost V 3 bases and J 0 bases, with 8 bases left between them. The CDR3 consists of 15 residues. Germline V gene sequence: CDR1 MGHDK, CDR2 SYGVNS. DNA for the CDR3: TGTGCCAGCAGTGAGAGTCGTGCAACTAATGAAAAACTGTTTTTT. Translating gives CASSESRATNEKLFF.

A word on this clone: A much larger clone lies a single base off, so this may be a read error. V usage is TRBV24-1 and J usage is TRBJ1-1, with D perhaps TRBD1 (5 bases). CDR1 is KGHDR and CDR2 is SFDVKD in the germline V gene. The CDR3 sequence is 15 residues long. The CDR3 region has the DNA TGTGCCACCAGTGATTCGACAGCTATGAACACTGAAGCTCTCTTT. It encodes CATSDSTAMNTEALF.

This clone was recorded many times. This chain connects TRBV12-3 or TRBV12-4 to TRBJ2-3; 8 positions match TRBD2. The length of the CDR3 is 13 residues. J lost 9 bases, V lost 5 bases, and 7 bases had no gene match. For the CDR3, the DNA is TGTGCCAGCAGTCGGGGGGGGGGGGGGACGCAGTATTTT. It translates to CASSRGGGGTQYF.

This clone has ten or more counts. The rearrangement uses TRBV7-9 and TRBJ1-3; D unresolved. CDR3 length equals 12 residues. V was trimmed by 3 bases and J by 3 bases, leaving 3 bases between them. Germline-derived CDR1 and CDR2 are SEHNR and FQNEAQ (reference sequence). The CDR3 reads CASSFGGNTIYF. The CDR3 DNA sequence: TGTGCCAGCAGCTTCGGTGGAAACACCATATATTTT.

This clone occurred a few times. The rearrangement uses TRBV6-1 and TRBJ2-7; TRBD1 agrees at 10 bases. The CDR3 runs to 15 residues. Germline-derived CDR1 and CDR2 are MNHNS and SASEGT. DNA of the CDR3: TGTTCCAGCACGGTGGGACAGGGGAACGCCTACGAGCAGTACGTC. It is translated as CSSTVGQGNAYEQYV.

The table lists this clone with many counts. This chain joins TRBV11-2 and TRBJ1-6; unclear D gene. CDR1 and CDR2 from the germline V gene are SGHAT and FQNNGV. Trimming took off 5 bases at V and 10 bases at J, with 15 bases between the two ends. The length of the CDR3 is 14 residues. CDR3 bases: TGTGCCAGCAGCCTATCGGACCAACACTCACCCCTCCACTTT. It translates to CASSLSDQHSPLHF. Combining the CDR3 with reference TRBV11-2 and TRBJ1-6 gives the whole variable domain EAGVAQSPRYKIIEKRQSVAFWCNPISGHATLYWYQQILGQGPKLLIQFQNNGVVDDSQLPKDRFSAERLKGVDSTLKIQPAKLEDSAVYLCASSLSDQHSPLHFGNGTRLTVT.

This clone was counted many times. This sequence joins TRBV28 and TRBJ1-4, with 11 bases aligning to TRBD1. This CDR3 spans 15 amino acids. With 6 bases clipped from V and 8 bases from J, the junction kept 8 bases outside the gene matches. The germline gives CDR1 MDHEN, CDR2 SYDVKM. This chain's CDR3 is CASSNPGTGGEKLFF. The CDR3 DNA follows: TGTGCCAGCAGCAATCCCGGGACAGGGGGAGAAAAACTGTTTTTT.

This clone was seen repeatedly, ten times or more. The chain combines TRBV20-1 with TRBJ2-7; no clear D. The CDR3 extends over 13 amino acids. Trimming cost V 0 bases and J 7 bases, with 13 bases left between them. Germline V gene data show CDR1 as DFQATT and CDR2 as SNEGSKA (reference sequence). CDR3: CSARDSGGGEQYV. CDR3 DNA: TGCAGTGCTAGAGATTCGGGCGGTGGGGAGCAGTACGTC.

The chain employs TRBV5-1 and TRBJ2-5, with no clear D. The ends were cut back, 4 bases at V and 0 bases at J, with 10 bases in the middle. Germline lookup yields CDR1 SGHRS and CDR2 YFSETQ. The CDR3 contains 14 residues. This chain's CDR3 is CASSRDVYQETQYF. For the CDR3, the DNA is TGCGCCAGCAGCCGAGACGTTTACCAAGAGACCCAGTACTTC. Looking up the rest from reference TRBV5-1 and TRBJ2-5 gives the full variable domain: KAGVTQTPRYLIKTRGQQVTLSCSPISGHRSVSWYQQTPGQGLQFLFEYFSETQRNKGNFPGRFSGRQFSNSRSEMNVSTLELGDSALYLCASSRDVYQETQYFGPGTRLLVL.

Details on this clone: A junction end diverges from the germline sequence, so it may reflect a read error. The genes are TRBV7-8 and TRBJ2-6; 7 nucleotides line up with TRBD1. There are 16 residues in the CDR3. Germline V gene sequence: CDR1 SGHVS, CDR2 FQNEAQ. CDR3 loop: CASRLAGRGWAKVLTF. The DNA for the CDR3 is TGTGCCAGCAGATTAGCCGGCAGGGGGTGGGCCAAAGTCCTGACTTTC.

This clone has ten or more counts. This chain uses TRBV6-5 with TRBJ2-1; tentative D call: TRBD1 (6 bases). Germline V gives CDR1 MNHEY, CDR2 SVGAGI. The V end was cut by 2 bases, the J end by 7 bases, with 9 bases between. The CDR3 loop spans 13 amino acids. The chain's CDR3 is CASSYGQGNEQFF. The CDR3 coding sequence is TGTGCCAGCAGTTACGGCCAGGGGAATGAGCAGTTCTTC.